Listed below are T cell receptor beta chains from one sample, sequenced in a study of shared clonotypes between healthy human individuals. TCRdb's copy holds only in-frame clones and misses some; the assay was immunoSEQ multiplex PCR. In the table there are approximately 1.5 million clones, roughly 98% of which are singletons. The sequenced sample consisted of naive CD4+ T cells sorted from blood. The receptor source for this set is a man aged 25 to 40 in good health. Both conserved end residues are part of each CDR3. D genes are given only for firm matches. Where a row states a size, it is once, few, many or the class of an expanded clone; other rows omit it.

TRBV6-5	once	TRBJ2-1	TRBD2	TGTGCCAGCAGTTACAGCGGGAGTCACAATGAGCAGTTCTTC	CASSYSGSHNEQFF
TRBV9	-	TRBJ2-1	TRBD1	TGTGCCAGCAGCTTGGGACAGGGTAGCTCCTACAATGAGCAGTTCTTC	CASSLGQGSSYNEQFF
TRBV28	-	TRBJ1-4	TRBD1	TGTGCCAGCAGAGGGACAGATGCAACTAATGAAAAACTGTTTTTT	CASRGTDATNEKLFF
TRBV29-1	-	TRBJ2-5	-	TGCAGCGCGGGGGGCCCCCAAGAGACCCAGTACTTC	CSAGGPQETQYF
TRBV25-1	-	TRBJ2-1	TRBD2	TGTGCCAGCAGTATTACGGGACTACTCTCTAACAATGAGCAGTTCTTC	CASSITGLLSNNEQFF
TRBV4-3	once	TRBJ2-1	TRBD2	TGCGCCAGCAGCCAAGATGGAGGGAGGGGTTACAATGAGCAGTTCTTC	CASSQDGGRGYNEQFF
TRBV28	-	TRBJ1-1	-	TGTGCCAGCAGGGCGGGGGGGAACACTGAAGCTTTCTTT	CASRAGGNTEAFF
TRBV9	-	TRBJ2-7	-	TGTGCCAGCAGCGTATGGGACTTCGCCCCCTCTGTTAAGTACGAGCAGTACTTC	CASSVWDFAPSVKYEQYF
TRBV7-9	-	TRBJ2-7	-	TGTGCCACCAGCTTAGATACGGCAGTGAGCTCCTACGAGCAGTACTTC	CATSLDTAVSSYEQYF
TRBV5-1	-	TRBJ2-2	-	TGCGCCAGCAGCCAACTGGCCGGGGAGCTGTTTTTT	CASSQLAGELFF
TRBV1	-	TRBJ1-5	-	TGCACCAGCAGCCCGCAGGGAGTCTACAGCAATCAGCCCCAGCATTTT	CTSSPQGVYSNQPQHF
TRBV5-1	-	TRBJ2-2	TRBD2	TGCGCCAGCAGCTCCTATAGCGGGAGGGCCATCGGGGAGCTGTTTTTT	CASSSYSGRAIGELFF
TRBV2	-	TRBJ1-5	-	TGTGCCAGCGGGGTTACCGGACGGGGCGGGCAGCCCCAGCATTTT	CASGVTGRGGQPQHF
TRBV13	-	TRBJ2-3	TRBD1	TGTGCCAGCAGCCAAATTGGACCGGGACAGGGGCCCGATACGCAGTATTTT	CASSQIGPGQGPDTQYF
TRBV19	-	TRBJ2-1	TRBD2	TGTGCCAGTAGTCAACTAGCGGGAGGGACGGGAGCTGAGCAGTTCTTC	CASSQLAGGTGAEQFF
TRBV28	-	TRBJ1-5	TRBD1	TGTGCCAGCCAACCCCCGACAGGGGTCAGCAATCAGCCCCAGCATTTT	CASQPPTGVSNQPQHF
TRBV19	-	TRBJ2-1	-	TGTGCCAGTAGTACGGTAGGGTACAATGAGCAGTTCTTC	CASSTVGYNEQFF
TRBV6-5	-	TRBJ1-3	TRBD1	TGTGCCAGCAGGAGACAGGGGGTGTCTGGAAACACCATATATTTT	CASRRQGVSGNTIYF
TRBV19	-	TRBJ2-7	TRBD2	TGTGCCAGTAGCCTCCTAGCGGGAGGGCGCCCCTACGAGCAGTACTTC	CASSLLAGGRPYEQYF
TRBV4-3	-	TRBJ2-3	TRBD2	TGCGCCAGCAGCCAAGATTTCCTAGCGGCGATCACAGATACGCAGTATTTT	CASSQDFLAAITDTQYF
TRBV7-9	-	TRBJ1-4	-	TGTGCCAGCAGCTTAGTCCCAGTTGAAAAACTGTTTTTT	CASSLVPVEKLFF
TRBV10-3	once	TRBJ2-5	TRBD2	TGTGCCATCAGGATCGGACTAGCGGGAGGAGAGACCCAGTACTTC	CAIRIGLAGGETQYF
TRBV5-6	-	TRBJ2-5	-	TGTGCCAGCAGCTTGATAGGGCGCCAGTACTTC	CASSLIGRQYF
TRBV29-1	-	TRBJ2-7	TRBD2	TGCAGCGTTTTAAAGTCGGGACTAGCGGGCAGCTCCTACGAGCAGTACTTC	CSVLKSGLAGSSYEQYF
TRBV21-1	-	TRBJ1-4	-	TGTGCCGCCGAGCCGACGCACGAAAAACTGTTTTTT	CAAEPTHEKLFF
TRBV5-1	once	TRBJ2-1	-	TGCGCCACCTCCTCGCGGGGCTTCTACGGGGATGAGCAGTTCTTC	CATSSRGFYGDEQFF
TRBV5-1	-	TRBJ2-7	TRBD1	TGCGCCAGCAGGTATACAGGGGTCGAGCAGTACTTC	CASRYTGVEQYF
TRBV28	-	TRBJ2-1	-	TGTGCCAGCAGCTCAATCATTTGGACCTACAATGAGCAGTTCTTC	CASSSIIWTYNEQFF
TRBV6-5	-	TRBJ2-7	TRBD2	TGTGCCAGCAGAACCACTAGCGCCGGGACGAACGAGCAGTACTTC	CASRTTSAGTNEQYF
TRBV18	-	TRBJ1-1	-	TGTGCCAGCTCCCCGGGGACGGAACCGAACACTGAAGCTTTCTTT	CASSPGTEPNTEAFF
TRBV5-4	-	TRBJ2-2	TRBD2	TGTGCCAGCGAGGTCGGGGCTAGCGGGAGCTCGGGCACCGGGGAGCTGTTTTTT	CASEVGASGSSGTGELFF
TRBV27	-	TRBJ2-3	-	TGTGCCAGCAGTTTTCTAGCAGATACGCAGTATTTT	CASSFLADTQYF
TRBV18	-	TRBJ2-2	-	TGTGCCAGCTCACCTCTCGGACCGACGAACACCGGGGAGCTGTTTTTT	CASSPLGPTNTGELFF
TRBV19	-	TRBJ2-7	-	TGTGCCAGTAGTATAGATACCGGGCCTGCGTCAGAGCAGTACTTC	CASSIDTGPASEQYF
TRBV2	once	TRBJ2-2	-	TGTGCCAGCAGTGAAAGGGCGGGATACACCGGGGAGCTGTTTTTT	CASSERAGYTGELFF
TRBV11-3	-	TRBJ2-3	TRBD2	TGTGCCAGCAGCTTAGGCGGAAGCGGGAGAGATACGCAGTATTTT	CASSLGGSGRDTQYF
TRBV5-1	-	TRBJ2-5	TRBD2	TGCGCCAGCAGAGGACTAGCAGAAGAGACCCAGTACTTC	CASRGLAEETQYF
TRBV9	-	TRBJ2-7	TRBD2	TGTGCCAGCAGCGTAGTAGGTAGCGGGATTGACGAGCAGTACTTC	CASSVVGSGIDEQYF
TRBV28	-	TRBJ2-3	-	TGTGCCAGCAGTTTTGGACTACTCCCCACAGATACGCAGTATTTT	CASSFGLLPTDTQYF
TRBV2	-	TRBJ1-2	-	TGTGCCAGCAGTGACCAGGGTTTCTATGGCTACACCTTC	CASSDQGFYGYTF
TRBV15	-	TRBJ2-1	-	TGTGCCACCAGCAGAGATCCGGGTTATGAGCAGTTCTTC	CATSRDPGYEQFF
TRBV5-1	-	TRBJ2-7	-	TGCGCCAGCAGCTTGGCCGAGGCGGGGAGCTCCTACGAGCAGTACTTC	CASSLAEAGSSYEQYF
TRBV15	-	TRBJ2-7	TRBD2	TGTGCCACCCGAACTAGCGGGAGCTCCTACGAGCAGTACTTC	CATRTSGSSYEQYF
TRBV2	-	TRBJ2-3	-	TGTGCCAGCAGTGAGGACTGGTATGCAGATACGCAGTATTTT	CASSEDWYADTQYF
TRBV5-1	-	TRBJ2-2	-	TGCGCCAGCAGACCCGGGAACAGCGATCACGGGGAGCTGTTTTTT	CASRPGNSDHGELFF
TRBV20-1	-	TRBJ2-5	-	TGCAGTGCTAGGGGCCAGACCCAGTACTTC	CSARGQTQYF
TRBV5-1	-	TRBJ2-7	-	TGCGCCAGCAGCACCACTTCCGGCGCCTACGAGCAGTACTTC	CASSTTSGAYEQYF
TRBV29-1	-	TRBJ2-1	TRBD2	TGCAGCGTTGTAGGTGCGGGAGTCGTAAATGAGCAGTTCTTC	CSVVGAGVVNEQFF
TRBV19	-	TRBJ2-7	TRBD1	TGTGCCAGTAGTAACTACCAGGGGGCCTACGAGCAGTACTTC	CASSNYQGAYEQYF
TRBV7-8	-	TRBJ1-5	-	TGTGCCAGCAGCGTGGCCTTTCAGCCCCAGCATTTT	CASSVAFQPQHF
TRBV5-4	-	TRBJ2-7	TRBD1	TGTGCCAGCAGCTGGGGGGACAGGGTCTACGAGCAGTACTTC	CASSWGDRVYEQYF
TRBV4-1	-	TRBJ2-1	-	TGCGCCAGCAGCCAAACCGGTACTGAGCAGTTCTTC	CASSQTGTEQFF
TRBV2	-	TRBJ2-7	TRBD2	TGTGCCAGCAGTGACCCTAGCGGGAAATACGAGCAGTACTTC	CASSDPSGKYEQYF
TRBV5-5	-	TRBJ1-1	-	TGTGCCAGCAGCCCCCCCACAGGGAAGAACACTGAAGCTTTCTTT	CASSPPTGKNTEAFF
TRBV25-1	-	TRBJ2-3	-	TGTGCCAGCAGGTTTGGACGGTCTAGCACAGATACGCAGTATTTT	CASRFGRSSTDTQYF